A selection of T cell receptor beta chains follows, all from one sample in a study of molecular identifiers for immune sequencing clone quantification. TCRdb independently ran MiXCR on the PCR reads; one entry per CDR3 protein. The table lists 550,000 to 750,000 distinct CDR3 sequences, about 20% of them singletons, with approximately 0.9% in the top ten. The sequencing input was naive CD8+ T cells from blood, with Jurkat cell RNA spiked in. These receptors all come from a human donor in good health. Some libraries in this study had Jurkat cell RNA spiked in. CDR3s include the opening cysteine and the closing phenylalanine or tryptophan. The order of the fields is clone size, D gene, J gene, V gene, CDR3 DNA, CDR3 protein. The D gene is left open where the match is weak. Size tells how often a clone was seen (once, few, many) or the class of an expanded clone, and some rows leave it out.

many	NA	TRBJ1-1	TRBV7-2	TGTGCCAGCAGCTTAGTCCCGGGGGCAAGCACTGAAGCTTTCTTT	CASSLVPGASTEAFF
NA	NA	TRBJ2-1	TRBV5-6	TGTGCCAGCAGCTTGGCCGGGATGAGCTCCTACAGTGAGCAGTTCTTC	CASSLAGMSSYSEQFF
many	NA	TRBJ2-1	TRBV4-3	TGCGCCAGCAGCCAAGGGAGGGCCACCTACAATGAGCAGTTCTTC	CASSQGRATYNEQFF
NA	TRBD2	TRBJ2-5	TRBV6-5	TGTGCCAGCAGCCCAGCGGGGGGGCAAGAGGCCCAGTACTTC	CASSPAGGQEAQYF
many	NA	TRBJ1-5	TRBV19	TGTGCCAGTACCCTAGGATCCAGGGGAGGGCAGCCCCAGCATTTT	CASTLGSRGGQPQHF
many	NA	TRBJ2-7	TRBV20-1	TGCAGTGCTAGGGGGCAGGAGACCTACGAGCAGTACTTC	CSARGQETYEQYF
many	NA	TRBJ1-2	TRBV12-3/TRBV12-4	TGTGCCAGCACCCGGGGGGCAGATGGCTACACCTTC	CASTRGADGYTF
NA	TRBD1	TRBJ1-5	TRBV9	TGTGCCAGCAGCGCCTGGGACAGTTTCATGCAGCCCCAGCATTTT	CASSAWDSFMQPQHF
few	TRBD2	TRBJ2-5	TRBV4-1	TGCGCCAGCAGCCCTCTAGCGGGAGCGGGGGAGACCCAGTACTTC	CASSPLAGAGETQYF
NA	NA	TRBJ1-2	TRBV2	TGTGCCAGCAGTGAAGGTTTGGGGGGTCCCTATGGCTACACCTTC	CASSEGLGGPYGYTF
many	TRBD1	TRBJ2-7	TRBV18	TGTGCCAGCTCACCAGGACAGGGAACCCCCTACGAGCAGTACTTC	CASSPGQGTPYEQYF
NA	TRBD2	TRBJ2-1	TRBV20-1	TGCAGTGCCCCGAACCGACTAGCTAACAATGAGCAGTTCTTC	CSAPNRLANNEQFF
few	NA	TRBJ1-3	TRBV19	TGTGCCAGTAGAACAACCGGGACAAGTGGAAACACCATATATTTT	CASRTTGTSGNTIYF